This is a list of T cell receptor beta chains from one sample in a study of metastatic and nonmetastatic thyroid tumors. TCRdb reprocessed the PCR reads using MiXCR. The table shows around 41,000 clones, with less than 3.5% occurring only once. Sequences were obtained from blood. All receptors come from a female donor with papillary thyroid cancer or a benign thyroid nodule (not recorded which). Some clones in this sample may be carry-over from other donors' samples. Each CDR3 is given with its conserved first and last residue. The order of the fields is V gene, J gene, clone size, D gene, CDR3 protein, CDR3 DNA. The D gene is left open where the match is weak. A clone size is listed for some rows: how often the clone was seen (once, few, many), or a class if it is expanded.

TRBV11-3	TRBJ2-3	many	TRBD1	CASSLLGQGADTQYF	TGTGCCAGCAGCTTACTGGGACAGGGGGCAGATACGCAGTATTTT
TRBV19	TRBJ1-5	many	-	CASSNRGNQPQHF	TGTGCCAGTAGTAATAGGGGCAATCAGCCCCAGCATTTT
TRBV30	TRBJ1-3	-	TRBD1	CAWGTGGANTIYF	TGTGCCTGGGGAACAGGGGGGGCAAACACCATATATTTT
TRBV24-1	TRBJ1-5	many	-	CATSDGSSRAQHF	TGTGCCACCAGTGATGGCTCCAGTCGAGCCCAGCATTTT
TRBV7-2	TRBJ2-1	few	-	CASSLASVNEQFF	TGTGCCAGCAGCTTAGCGTCGGTAAATGAGCAGTTCTTC
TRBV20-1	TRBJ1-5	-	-	CSALLQGGQPQHF	TGCAGTGCCTTGTTGCAGGGCGGGCAGCCCCAGCATTTT
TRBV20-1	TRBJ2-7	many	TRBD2	CSATLAGESHEQYF	TGCAGTGCTACACTAGCGGGAGAGTCCCACGAGCAGTACTTC
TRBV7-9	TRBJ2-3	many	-	CASSLREYVPYF	TGTGCCAGCAGCTTAAGGGAGTATGTACCGTATTTT
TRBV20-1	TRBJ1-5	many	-	CSARRAGTSNQPQHF	TGCAGTGCTAGACGGGCCGGGACGAGCAATCAGCCCCAGCATTTT
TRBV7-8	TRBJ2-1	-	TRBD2	CASSLGTSWYNEQFF	TGTGCCAGCAGCCTCGGGACTAGCTGGTACAATGAGCAGTTCTTC
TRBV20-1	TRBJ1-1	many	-	CSARVRGAVNTEAFF	TGCAGTGCTAGAGTCAGGGGAGCAGTAAACACTGAAGCTTTCTTT
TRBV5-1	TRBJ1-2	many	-	CASGDSGGYTF	TGCGCCAGCGGAGACAGCGGTGGCTACACCTTC
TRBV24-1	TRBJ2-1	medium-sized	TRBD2	CATSDISSGRAARQFF	TGTGCCACCAGTGATATCTCTAGCGGGAGGGCCGCTCGGCAGTTCTTC
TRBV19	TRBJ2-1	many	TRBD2	CASSIGRENSEQFF	TGTGCCAGTAGTATAGGGCGGGAGAACAGTGAGCAGTTCTTC
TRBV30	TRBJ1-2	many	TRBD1	CAWSGDRVGYGYTF	TGTGCCTGGAGTGGGGACAGGGTCGGCTATGGCTACACCTTC
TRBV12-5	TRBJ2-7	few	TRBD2	CASAGSTSEEQYF	TGTGCTAGTGCTGGGAGTACTAGCGAAGAGCAGTACTTC
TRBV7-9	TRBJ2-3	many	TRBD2	CASSLSGRGTDTQYF	TGTGCCAGCAGCCTGAGCGGGAGGGGGACAGATACGCAGTATTTT
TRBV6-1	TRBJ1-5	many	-	CASSPGGASQPQHF	TGTGCCAGCAGCCCGGGGGGCGCGTCCCAGCCCCAGCATTTT
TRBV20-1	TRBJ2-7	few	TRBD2	CSARDQLAGDLYEQYF	TGCAGTGCTAGAGATCAACTAGCGGGAGATCTTTACGAGCAGTACTTC
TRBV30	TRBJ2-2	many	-	CALTLTRPGELFF	TGTGCCTTGACCTTGACTAGACCCGGGGAGCTGTTTTTT
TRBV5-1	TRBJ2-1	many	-	CASSSLSYNEQFF	TGCGCCAGCAGCTCCCTTAGCTACAATGAGCAGTTCTTC
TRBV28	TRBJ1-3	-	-	CASSSYRVSGNTIYF	TGTGCCAGCAGTTCATACAGGGTTTCTGGAAACACCATATATTTT
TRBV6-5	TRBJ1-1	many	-	CASSYLRGNTEAFF	TGTGCCAGCAGTTATCTTCGGGGGAACACTGAAGCTTTCTTT
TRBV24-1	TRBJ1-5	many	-	CATSDLLLPNQPQHF	TGTGCCACCAGTGATTTGTTGCTCCCCAATCAGCCCCAGCATTTT
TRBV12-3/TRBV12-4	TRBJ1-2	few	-	CASSFSRHGGGDYGYTF	TGTGCCAGCAGTTTTTCCCGACATGGCGGAGGGGACTATGGCTACACCTTC
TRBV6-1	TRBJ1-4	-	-	CASRDIYSPNEKLFF	TGTGCCAGCAGAGACATTTATAGTCCTAATGAAAAACTGTTTTTT
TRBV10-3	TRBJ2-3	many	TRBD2	CAISEGTSTQYF	TGTGCCATCAGTGAGGGGACTAGTACGCAGTATTTT
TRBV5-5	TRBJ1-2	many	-	CASSSLPGGDYGYTF	TGTGCCAGCAGCTCTCTTCCCGGGGGCGACTATGGCTACACCTTC
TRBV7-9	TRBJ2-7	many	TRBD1	CASSSRQGSYEQYF	TGTGCCAGCAGCTCAAGACAGGGCTCCTACGAGCAGTACTTC
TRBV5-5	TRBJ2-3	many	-	CASSLGRGTFTDTQYF	TGTGCCAGCAGCTTGGGGCGCGGGACCTTCACAGATACGCAGTATTTT
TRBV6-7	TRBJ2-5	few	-	CASSYSLGRQETHYF	TGTGCCAGCAGTTACTCCTTGGGGCGGCAAGAGACCCATTACTTC
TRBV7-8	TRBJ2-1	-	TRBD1	CASSDLQGTGEQFF	TGTGCCAGCAGCGACCTACAGGGGACCGGTGAGCAGTTCTTC
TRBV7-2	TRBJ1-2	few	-	CASSPRTDGYTF	TGTGCCAGCAGCCCCCGGACAGATGGCTACACCTTC
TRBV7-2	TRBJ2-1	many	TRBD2	CASSLVGREGHEQFF	TGTGCCAGCAGCTTAGTTGGGCGGGAGGGTCATGAGCAGTTCTTC
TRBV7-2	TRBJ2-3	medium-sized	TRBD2	CASTGAGVTDTQYF	TGTGCCAGCACCGGAGCGGGAGTGACAGATACGCAGTATTTT
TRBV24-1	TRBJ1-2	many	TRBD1	CATSDAGRGRDYGYTF	TGTGCCACCAGTGATGCTGGGAGGGGGCGAGACTATGGCTACACCTTC
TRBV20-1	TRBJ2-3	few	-	CSARETGTDTQYF	TGCAGTGCTAGAGAAACTGGCACAGATACGCAGTATTTT
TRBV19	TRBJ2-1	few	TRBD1	CASSIGDRYGNEQFF	TGTGCCAGTAGTATTGGGGACAGGTATGGAAATGAGCAGTTCTTC
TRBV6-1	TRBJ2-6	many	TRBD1	CASSGLGGPGANVLTF	TGTGCCAGCAGTGGCCTAGGGGGCCCCGGGGCCAACGTCCTGACTTTC
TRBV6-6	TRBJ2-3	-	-	CASSYSRDTDTQYF	TGTGCCAGCAGTTACAGTAGGGACACAGATACGCAGTATTTT
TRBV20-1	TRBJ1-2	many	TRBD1	CSAFRQGAHYGYTF	TGCAGTGCATTTAGACAGGGGGCCCACTATGGCTACACCTTC
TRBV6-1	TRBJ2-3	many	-	CASTLMDTQYF	TGTGCCAGCACCCTCATGGATACGCAGTATTTT
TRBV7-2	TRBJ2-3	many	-	CASRTGASTDTQYF	TGTGCCAGCAGGACGGGCGCTAGCACAGATACGCAGTATTTT
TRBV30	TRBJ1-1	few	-	CAWSGHGGTEAFF	TGTGCCTGGAGTGGGCATGGCGGGACTGAAGCTTTCTTT
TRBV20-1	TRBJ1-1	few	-	CSARLGINTEAFF	TGCAGTGCTAGACTTGGGATCAACACTGAAGCTTTCTTT
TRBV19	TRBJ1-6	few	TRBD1	CASARDSNSPLHF	TGTGCCAGTGCCCGGGACAGTAATTCACCCCTCCACTTT
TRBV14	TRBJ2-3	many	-	CASSQVMGGTQYF	TGTGCCAGCAGCCAAGTAATGGGGGGTACGCAGTATTTT
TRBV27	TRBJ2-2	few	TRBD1	CASSVDRGGGELFF	TGTGCCAGCAGTGTGGACAGGGGCGGGGGGGAGCTGTTTTTT
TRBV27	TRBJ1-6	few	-	CASSRGNSPLHF	TGTGCCAGCAGCCGGGGTAATTCACCCCTCCACTTT
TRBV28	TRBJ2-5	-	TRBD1	CASSRRQGIEETQYF	TGTGCCAGCAGCCGACGACAGGGAATAGAAGAGACCCAGTACTTC
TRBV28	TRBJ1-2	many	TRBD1	CASSLTGYGYTF	TGTGCCAGCAGTCTGACAGGGTATGGCTACACCTTC
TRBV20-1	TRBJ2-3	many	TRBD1	CSARDRSRDTQYF	TGCAGTGCTAGGGACAGGTCGAGGGATACGCAGTATTTT
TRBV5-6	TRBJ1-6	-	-	CASSPDGSYNSPLHF	TGTGCCAGCAGCCCCGACGGGAGTTATAATTCACCCCTCCACTTT
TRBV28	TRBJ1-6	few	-	CAISPQGSPLHF	TGTGCCATCAGTCCCCAGGGTTCACCCCTCCACTTT
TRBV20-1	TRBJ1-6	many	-	CSARKGASYNSPLHF	TGCAGTGCTAGGAAAGGGGCCTCCTATAATTCACCCCTCCACTTT
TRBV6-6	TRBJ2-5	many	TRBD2	CASSYSAFPGGQYF	TGTGCCAGCAGTTACTCGGCCTTCCCGGGGGGACAGTACTTC
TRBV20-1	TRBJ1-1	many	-	CSAKPGATEAFF	TGCAGTGCTAAACCAGGGGCCACTGAAGCTTTCTTT
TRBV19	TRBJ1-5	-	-	CASSIWGGGLGKPQHF	TGTGCCAGTAGTATATGGGGTGGCGGCTTAGGGAAGCCCCAGCATTTT
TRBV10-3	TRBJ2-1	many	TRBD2	CAIGGRAGGANEQFF	TGTGCCATTGGGGGTCGGGCGGGAGGGGCCAATGAGCAGTTCTTC